This TCR beta chain was sequenced for a study of radiotherapy plus CTLA-4 blockade in lung cancer (dated by TCRdb to between 2018 and 2020). Broadly, across the study: Among enrolled patients, around 18% had an objective response and 31% reached disease control.

The study evaluated CTLA-4 blockade (ipilimumab) given together with focal radiation therapy in patients who had chemo-refractory metastatic non-small-cell lung cancer. Study-level results and caveats: Increased serum interferon-beta after radiation, together with early dynamic changes in blood T cell clones, were reported to be the strongest predictors of response. After treatment with radiotherapy and ipilimumab, TCR clones that came from tumors expanded in the peripheral blood.

Libraries were made using the immunoSEQ multiplex PCR assay. Not all clones reach the TCRdb copy of this immuneACCESS table, which keeps in-frame sequences only. Checked studies attribute under half of the gap to unresolved V genes and leave the rest unexplained. This sample holds roughly 62,000 clones; approximately 80% were observed only once. The ten largest account for around 4.8% of the sample. Remarks on this clone: The antigen this receptor binds is unknown. No qualities accompany the bases; no much larger clone lies one base away.

The CDR3 covers 14 residues, taking in both the cysteine and the phenylalanine. Only CDR3 DNA is held: 42 bases, read in frame from base 1. V has 4 bases trimmed and J has 4 bases trimmed; junction bases matching no gene number 6. CDR1 and CDR2, looked up from the germline V gene (reference sequence), are MNHEY and SMNVEV. Sequenced here: peripheral blood, sampled from a patient treated with radiotherapy plus ipilimumab. The V and J segments used are TRBV27 and TRBJ1-1; 7 of the junction bases match TRBD1. This clonotype originated in a human donor with non-small cell lung cancer who had a complete response to radiotherapy plus ipilimumab. For the CDR3, the sequence is CASSYGDRATEAFF. At the DNA level, the sequence is TGTGCCAGCAGTTACGGCGACAGGGCCACTGAAGCTTTCTTT.